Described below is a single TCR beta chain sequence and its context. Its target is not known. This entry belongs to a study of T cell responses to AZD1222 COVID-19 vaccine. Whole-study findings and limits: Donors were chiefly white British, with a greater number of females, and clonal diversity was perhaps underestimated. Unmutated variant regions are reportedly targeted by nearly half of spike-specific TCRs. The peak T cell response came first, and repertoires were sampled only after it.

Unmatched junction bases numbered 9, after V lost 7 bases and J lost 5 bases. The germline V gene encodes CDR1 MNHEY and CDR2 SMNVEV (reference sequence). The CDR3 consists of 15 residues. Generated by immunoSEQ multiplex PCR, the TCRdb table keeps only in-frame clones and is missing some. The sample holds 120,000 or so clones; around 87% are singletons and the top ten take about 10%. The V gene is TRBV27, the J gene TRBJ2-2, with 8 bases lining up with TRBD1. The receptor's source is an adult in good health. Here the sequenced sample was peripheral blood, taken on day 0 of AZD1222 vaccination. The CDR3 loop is CASTHQGAWTGELFF. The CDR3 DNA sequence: TGTGCCAGCACGCATCAGGGGGCGTGGACCGGGGAGCTGTTTTTT.